The 20 T cell receptor beta chains below come from one sample, sequenced in a study of cytomegalovirus exposure and HLA in healthy donors. Researchers ran the PCR with 60 Vbeta and 13 Jbeta primers. Clones were sequenced by immunoSEQ multiplex PCR, and TCRdb holds only the in-frame ones, with some missing. This sample has approximately 120,000 clones, with around 82% found just once. Sequenced material: PBMCs. These TCRs come from a man aged 25-45 years in good health and CMV-seropositive.

CDR3 sequence reads: CASMDRGTEAFF. CDR3 DNA sequence: TGCGCCAGCATGGACCGGGGCACTGAAGCTTTCTTT. This chain uses TRBV5-1 with TRBJ1-1; D gene unclear. Germline V gene sequence: CDR1 SGHRS, CDR2 YFSETQ. There are 12 residues in the CDR3. The V end was cut by 6 bases, the J end by 4 bases, with 10 bases between.

The chain is built from TRBV19 and TRBJ2-3, with 9 bases matching TRBD1. V lost 3 bases to trimming and J lost 6 bases; unmatched junction nucleotides: 7. The CDR3 spans 15 residues. Germline V lookup: CDR1 LNHDA, CDR2 SQIVND (reference sequence). The chain's CDR3 is CASSIGQGQLDTQYF. CDR3 nucleotides: TGTGCCAGTAGTATCGGACAGGGGCAATTGGATACGCAGTATTTT.

V usage is TRBV9 and J usage is TRBJ2-1, with 7 bases that match TRBD2. This CDR3 region has 15 residues. Germline CDR1 and CDR2: SGDLS and YYNGEE. V dropped 0 bases and J dropped 3; count of bases not matched to a gene: 3. CDR3: CASSVGWEGYNEQFF. CDR3 nucleotides: TGTGCCAGCAGCGTAGGGTGGGAGGGCTACAATGAGCAGTTCTTC.

The table lists this clone with a few counts. The chain couples TRBV29-1 to TRBJ2-7, with D possibly being TRBD1 (6 bases). The CDR3 has 14 residues. Trimming removed 8 bases at V and 0 bases at J, with 17 bases between. The germline V gene has CDR1 SQVTM and CDR2 ANQGSEA. The CDR3 DNA sequence: TGCAGCATTTGGACCGGGACATTCTCCTACGAGCAGTACTTC. Protein: CSIWTGTFSYEQYF.

The chain carries TRBV27 and TRBJ1-5; 8 nucleotides align to TRBD1. The CDR3 has 13 residues. Germline CDR1 reads MNHEY; CDR2 reads SMNVEV (reference sequence). The J segment lost 5 bases and the V segment lost 6 bases, leaving 3 bases of the junction unmatched. CDR3 bases: TGTGCCAGCAGGGACAGGGAACATCAGCCCCAGCATTTT. It is translated as CASRDREHQPQHF.

The chain combines TRBV11-2 with TRBJ2-6; D might be TRBD1 (6 bases). The V gene lost 5 bases and the J gene lost 0 bases, with 11 bases spanning the gap. This CDR3 has 16 residues. Looked up from germline, CDR1 is SGHAT and CDR2 is FQNNGV. CDR3 nucleotide sequence: TGTGCCAGCAGCCTAACAGGGAGCTCTGGGGCCAACGTCCTGACTTTC. Protein: CASSLTGSSGANVLTF.

This CDR3 is CASSSRDRGNTEAFF. CDR3 in DNA: TGTGCCAGCAGCTCCCGGGACAGGGGGAACACTGAAGCTTTCTTT. This chain uses TRBV11-3 with TRBJ1-1; 10 bases agree with TRBD1. The germline V gene has CDR1 SGHNT and CDR2 YENEEA. CDR3 length: 15 amino acids. V gave up 4 bases and J gave up 1 base; unmatched junction bases: 3.

The rearrangement joins TRBV29-1 to TRBJ2-7; 9 bases match TRBD1. V lost 5 bases and J lost 2; bases outside the gene matches: 10. Germline V lookup: CDR1 SQVTM, CDR2 ANQGSEA. This CDR3 region has 15 residues. CDR3 amino acids: CSVRRGGTGTYEQYF. In DNA form, the CDR3 reads TGCAGCGTTCGAAGGGGTGGGACAGGGACCTACGAGCAGTACTTC.

This CDR3 reads CSVGLGTGGTEAFF. The CDR3 nucleotides read TGCAGCGTTGGCCTAGGGACAGGGGGAACTGAAGCTTTCTTT. V gene TRBV29-1 combines with J gene TRBJ1-1; 11 bases are shared with TRBD1. The germline V gene has CDR1 SQVTM and CDR2 ANQGSEA. The CDR3 is made up of 14 amino acids. Unmatched junction bases numbered 6, after V lost 4 bases and J lost 5 bases.

As DNA, the CDR3 is TGTGCCAGCGAGGGGGACACCAGCACAGATACGCAGTATTTT. Translating it yields CASEGDTSTDTQYF. V gene TRBV2 combines with J gene TRBJ2-3; possibly TRBD1 for D (6 bases). Deletions cut 8 bases from V and 0 bases from J, with 12 bases between. The CDR3 has 14 residues. The germline V gene encodes CDR1 SNHLY and CDR2 FYNNEI.

The chain links TRBV7-2 to TRBJ2-7, with D maybe TRBD2 (6 bases). V lost 5 bases and J lost 1, with 12 bases in between. Germline V gene sequence: CDR1 SGHTA, CDR2 FQGNSA. The CDR3 sequence is 14 residues long. The DNA of the CDR3 is TGTGCCAGCAGCATGCCTAGCGAATCCTACGAGCAGTACTTC. This gives the protein CASSMPSESYEQYF.

The gene calls are TRBV7-6 and TRBJ2-5; 9 bases line up with TRBD1. Per germline, CDR1 SGHVS and CDR2 FNYEAQ. The CDR3 has 16 residues. Trimming removed 1 base from V and 2 bases from J; junction bases left unmatched: 5. The CDR3 DNA follows: TGTGCCAGCAGCTTAGGTTGGACAGGGGCTCAAGAGACCCAGTACTTC. It encodes CASSLGWTGAQETQYF.

The V and J genes are TRBV10-1 and TRBJ1-2; a weak D match, TRBD1 (5 bases). V gave up 11 bases and J gave up 0 bases, with 16 bases separating them. This CDR3 is built from 14 residues. CDR1 is WNHNN, CDR2 SYGVQD, per germline (reference sequence). Here the CDR3 DNA reads TGCGCCGCAGCGGGGGGGGGACCTAACTATGGCTACACCTTC. Amino acids: CAAAGGGPNYGYTF.

The chain couples TRBV30 to TRBJ1-1; 7 nucleotides agree with TRBD1. The germline gives CDR1 GTSNPN, CDR2 SVGIG (reference sequence). The V segment lost 2 bases and the J segment 3 bases; nucleotides outside the gene matches: 9. There are 15 residues in the CDR3. Here the CDR3 DNA reads TGTGCCTGGAGTCCGGCCGCAGGGGGATACACTGAAGCTTTCTTT. It specifies CAWSPAAGGYTEAFF.

A single count supports this clone. The chain links TRBV6-1 to TRBJ2-7; D uncertain. The CDR3 totals 12 residues. The V gene lost 3 bases and the J gene lost 3 bases, with 6 bases spanning the gap. Germline V gives CDR1 MNHNS, CDR2 SASEGT. The CDR3: CASSDTGYEQYF. CDR3 nucleotide sequence: TGTGCCAGCAGTGATACTGGCTACGAGCAGTACTTC.

The genes are TRBV7-2 and TRBJ2-7, with 9 bases identical to TRBD2. Germline values: CDR1 SGHTA, CDR2 FQGNSA. V was pared by 3 bases and J by 6 bases, with 15 bases of the junction left unmatched. The CDR3 runs to 17 residues. CDR3 coding DNA: TGTGCCAGCAGCTTTGGGGGGTTAGCGGGAGAGAGGGCCGAGCAGTACTTC. Translated: CASSFGGLAGERAEQYF.

This clone appeared a few times. This chain links TRBV11-1 with TRBJ2-1, with 8 positions matching TRBD1. Trimming cost V 5 bases and J 1 base; bases outside gene matches: 10. Looked up from germline, CDR1 is SGHAT and CDR2 is FQDESV (reference sequence). The CDR3 contains 17 residues. The CDR3 DNA reads as TGTGCCAGCAGCGGGGCCGGACAGGGAGGTTCCTACAATGAGCAGTTCTTC. It translates to CASSGAGQGGSYNEQFF.

This chain links TRBV9 with TRBJ1-5; 7 bases match TRBD1. The CDR3 contains 16 residues. V lost 3 bases to trimming and J lost 0 bases; unmatched junction nucleotides: 6. Looked up from germline, CDR1 is SGDLS and CDR2 is YYNGEE. CDR3 coding DNA: TGTGCCAGCAGCGCACAGACAGGGTATAGCAATCAGCCCCAGCATTTT. It encodes CASSAQTGYSNQPQHF.

This chain links TRBV7-6 with TRBJ2-3; D ambiguous. Germline V gene sequence: CDR1 SGHVS, CDR2 FNYEAQ. V was cut by 0 bases and J by 3 bases, with 4 bases left in between. This CDR3 is built from 13 residues. The chain's CDR3 is CASSLALTDTQYF. The CDR3, as DNA: TGTGCCAGCAGCTTAGCGCTAACAGATACGCAGTATTTT.

The V call is TRBV29-1, the J call TRBJ1-2; D gene uncertain. In germline, CDR1 is SQVTM, CDR2 ANQGSEA. The CDR3 sequence is 13 residues long. V shed 2 bases and J shed 5 bases, with 12 bases lying between them. This CDR3 reads CSVEITGPYGYTF. Here the CDR3 DNA reads TGCAGCGTTGAAATCACGGGTCCGTATGGCTACACCTTC.